A selection of T cell receptor beta chains follows, all from one sample in a study of blood T cell repertoires in COVID-19. The repertoire was sequenced with immunoSEQ multiplex PCR; TCRdb's copy has only in-frame clones and lacks some. The sample holds over 200,000 clones, 92% seen once. Material for sequencing was peripheral blood. These receptors all stem from a man aged 60 to 69 with COVID-19, enrolled during active disease. Each CDR3 is given with its conserved first and last residue. A D gene is named only where the DNA matches it firmly. Clone size is not always given. Where it is, it says once, few, many or a class for expanded clones.

-	-	TRBV6-5	TRBJ1-2	14	TGTGCCAGCAGCGACAGACTTTATCTCTCCTTGGTATCCTTC	CASSDRLYLSLVSF
TRBD2	-	TRBV6-6	TRBJ2-1	22	TGTGCCAGCAGTCGGTCAGGGGACACTCTAGCGGGAGGGCCTAGGGTCTACAATGAGCAGTTCTTC	CASSRSGDTLAGGPRVYNEQFF
TRBD1	-	TRBV3-1/TRBV3-2	TRBJ1-1	16	TGTGCCAGCAGCCATCACAGGGGAGGAAGGGAAACTGAAGCTTTCTTT	CASSHHRGGRETEAFF
-	-	TRBV18	TRBJ1-4	16	TGTGCCAGCTCACCGGGGCGGTTCGTCACTAATGAAAAACTGTTTTTT	CASSPGRFVTNEKLFF
TRBD2	once	TRBV2	TRBJ2-2	17	TGTGCCAGCAGTGAAGGTGCGGGAGGATTGAACACCGGGGAGCTGTTTTTT	CASSEGAGGLNTGELFF
TRBD1	once	TRBV5-1	TRBJ2-7	15	TGCGCCAGCTCCAGGAGGACAGGGGGCTTACACGAGCAGTACTTC	CASSRRTGGLHEQYF
-	-	TRBV15	TRBJ2-6	17	TGTGCCACCAGCAGATACCAGGACTTTACTGGGGCCAACGTCCTGACTTTC	CATSRYQDFTGANVLTF
-	-	TRBV4-1	TRBJ1-3	15	TGCGCCAGCAGCCAAGAGCAGCGCTCTGGAAACACCATATATTTT	CASSQEQRSGNTIYF
-	-	TRBV7-2	TRBJ1-3	12	TGTGCCAGCAGCTCCTCCCGAAACACCATATATTTT	CASSSSRNTIYF
TRBD1	-	TRBV13	TRBJ1-3	17	TGTGCCAGCAGCCGGGACAGGGCTACCCTCTCTGGAAACACCATATATTTT	CASSRDRATLSGNTIYF
TRBD1	few	TRBV18	TRBJ2-1	15	TGTGCCAGCTCCGCCGGGACAGGGGCCTACAATGAGCAGTTCTTC	CASSAGTGAYNEQFF
TRBD1	-	TRBV19	TRBJ2-5	15	TGTGCCAGTAGTAGGGCAGGGACAGGGCAAGAGACCCAGTACTTC	CASSRAGTGQETQYF
TRBD1	-	TRBV7-6	TRBJ2-2	17	TGTGCCAGCAGAACCCCGGGACAGGGAAGTGACACCGGGGAGCTGTTTTTT	CASRTPGQGSDTGELFF
-	-	TRBV6-6	TRBJ2-2	13	TGTGCCAGCAGTTACGGTCTAGCCGGGGAGCTGTTTTTT	CASSYGLAGELFF
TRBD1	-	TRBV19	TRBJ1-1	15	TGTGCCAGTAGTATGGGGACAGTCACGAACACTGAAGCTTTCTTT	CASSMGTVTNTEAFF